The 31 T cell receptor beta chains below all came from one sample that was sequenced in a study of blood T cell repertoires in COVID-19. The protocol was immunoSEQ multiplex PCR, while the TCRdb copy is restricted to in-frame clones and leaves out a portion. The data contain approximately 140,000 clones, approximately 84% of them singletons. Source material: PBMCs or T cells enriched from blood (not recorded which). The receptors here all came from a man in his forties or fifties in a cohort exposed to, infected with or recovered from COVID-19 (not recorded which).

This rearrangement joins TRBV29-1 to TRBJ1-2; D gene ambiguous. The V gene lost 4 bases and the J gene lost 6 bases, with 12 bases spanning the gap. CDR1 SQVTM and CDR2 ANQGSEA come from the germline V gene. This CDR3 region has 12 residues. The DNA for the CDR3 is TGCAGCGTTGGCTTTGGGGAGAATGGCTACACCTTC. It yields the protein CSVGFGENGYTF.

The V call is TRBV2, the J call TRBJ1-4, with 9 bases identical to TRBD1. With 2 bases clipped from V and 8 bases from J, the junction kept 3 bases outside the gene matches. Germline CDR1 is SNHLY and CDR2 is FYNNEI. The CDR3 sequence is 14 residues long. CDR3 bases: TGTGCCAGCAGTGAATGGACAGGGGACGAAAAACTGTTTTTT. Translated, it gives CASSEWTGDEKLFF.

The V and J genes are TRBV9 and TRBJ1-3, with 10 positions matching TRBD1. From germline, CDR1 is SGDLS and CDR2 YYNGEE. V dropped 4 bases and J dropped 0; count of bases not matched to a gene: 7. The CDR3 is 17 residues long. The CDR3 nucleotides are TGTGCCAGCAGCCCCCGGGACAGGGGAGCCTCTGGAAACACCATATATTTT. It yields the protein CASSPRDRGASGNTIYF.

The chain combines TRBV7-8 with TRBJ1-1; D possibly corresponds to TRBD1 (5 bases). Trimming stripped 8 bases from V and 2 bases from J, with 12 bases between. CDR1 is SGHVS and CDR2 is FQNEAQ in the germline V gene. The CDR3 runs 13 residues. The CDR3 here is CASGAILNTEAFF. Written as DNA, the CDR3 is TGTGCCAGCGGGGCAATATTAAACACTGAAGCTTTCTTT. The full variable domain, completed using reference TRBV7-8 and TRBJ1-1, is GAGVSQSPRYKVAKRGQDVALRCDPISGHVSLFWYQQALGQGPEFLTYFQNEAQLDKSGLPSDRFFAERPEGSVSTLKIQRTQQEDSAVYLCASGAILNTEAFFGQGTRLTVV.

This chain connects TRBV27 to TRBJ2-3, with D possibly matching TRBD1 (5 bases). CDR1 and CDR2 from the germline V gene are MNHEY and SMNVEV (reference sequence). The CDR3 sequence is 14 residues long. Trimming took off 7 bases at V and 4 bases at J, with 15 bases between the two ends. CDR3 sequence: CASMAWGLADTQYF. CDR3 DNA: TGTGCCAGCATGGCCTGGGGCCTGGCAGATACGCAGTATTTT.

This chain uses TRBV19 with TRBJ2-1; 10 bases match TRBD2. The V and J ends lost 7 bases and 7 bases, in that order; junction bases with no gene match: 16. CDR1 and CDR2 from the germline V gene are LNHDA and SQIVND (reference sequence). The CDR3 sequence is 17 residues long. Here the CDR3 reads CASIASGGSPVRNEQFF. CDR3 DNA: TGTGCCAGTATTGCTAGCGGGGGCTCACCTGTAAGGAATGAGCAGTTCTTC. Variable domain in full (rest from reference TRBV19 and TRBJ2-1): DGGITQSPKYLFRKEGQNVTLSCEQNLNHDAMYWYRQDPGQGLRLIYYSQIVNDFQKGDIAEGYSVSREKKESFPLTVTSAQKNPTAFYLCASIASGGSPVRNEQFFGPGTRLTVL.

The chain is built from TRBV24-1 and TRBJ2-3; 8 bases are a match to TRBD1. From germline, CDR1 is KGHDR and CDR2 SFDVKD. The trim removed 4 bases at V and 2 bases at J, leaving 13 bases unmatched. The CDR3 is made up of 18 amino acids. The CDR3 loop is CATSDLTIDRGSTDTQYF. CDR3 DNA sequence: TGTGCCACCAGTGACCTCACTATTGACAGGGGCTCCACAGATACGCAGTATTTT.

This clone was detected only once. The chain links TRBV2 to TRBJ1-1; D is unresolved. This CDR3 contains 12 residues. Germline CDR1 SNHLY, CDR2 FYNNEI. The V gene lost 3 bases and the J gene lost 6 bases, with 8 bases spanning the gap. The CDR3 protein is CASSDERAEAFF. For the CDR3, the DNA is TGTGCCAGCAGTGACGAGCGAGCTGAAGCTTTCTTT. Drawing the rest from reference TRBV2 and TRBJ1-1, the complete variable domain is EPEVTQTPSHQVTQMGQEVILRCVPISNHLYFYWYRQILGQKVEFLVSFYNNEISEKSEIFDDQFSVERPDGSNFTLKIRSTKLEDSAMYFCASSDERAEAFFGQGTRLTVV.

The rearrangement uses TRBV2 and TRBJ2-5; 8 positions match TRBD2. The CDR3 extends over 16 amino acids. Germline CDR1 SNHLY, CDR2 FYNNEI. Unmatched junction bases numbered 11, after V lost 3 bases and J lost 5 bases. CDR3 DNA sequence: TGTGCCAGCAGTGAGCAGAGCGGGGGCTCGGGGGAGACCCAGTACTTC. The encoded protein is CASSEQSGGSGETQYF.

The chain joins TRBV6-5 to TRBJ1-3, with D possibly being TRBD1 (5 bases). Trimming left V 6 bases short and J 0 bases short, with 12 bases between. This CDR3 region has 15 residues. CDR1 MNHEY and CDR2 SVGAGI come from the germline V gene. CDR3 loop: CASSLLTGSGNTIYF. In DNA, the CDR3 is TGTGCCAGCAGCCTTCTTACAGGCTCTGGAAACACCATATATTTT.

The chain recombines TRBV5-1 with TRBJ1-1; possible D gene TRBD1, 5 bases. The germline V and J ends were trimmed by 1 base and 10 bases, with 14 bases remaining between them. This CDR3 is built from 13 residues. Germline V gene data show CDR1 as SGHRS and CDR2 as YFSETQ. The CDR3 nucleotides are TGCGCCAGCAGCTTGAATCAGGGAATGCGAGCTTTCTTT. Translation: CASSLNQGMRAFF.

The chain carries TRBV9 and TRBJ2-3; D might be TRBD1 (7 bases). CDR1 is SGDLS and CDR2 is YYNGEE in the germline V gene. The CDR3 is 16 amino acids. The V end was cut by 4 bases, the J end by 2 bases, with 17 bases between. CDR3 residues: CASSLGGGQNTDTQYF. The CDR3 bases are TGTGCCAGCAGCCTCGGAGGGGGACAGAACACAGATACGCAGTATTTT.

J is TRBJ1-2 and V is TRBV6-5; TRBD1 matches at 7 bases. CDR1 and CDR2 (germline): MNHEY, SVGAGI. The CDR3 spans 15 residues. J lost 4 bases, V lost 4 bases, and 9 bases had no gene match. The CDR3 sequence: CASSWRQGGIYGYTF. The CDR3 region has the DNA TGTGCCAGCAGTTGGAGGCAGGGGGGAATCTATGGCTACACCTTC.

This rearrangement joins TRBV6-5 to TRBJ2-7, with TRBD1 identical over 10 bases. The length of the CDR3 is 14 residues. Germline CDR1 reads MNHEY; CDR2 reads SVGAGI. Trimming removed 8 bases from V and 5 bases from J; junction bases left unmatched: 9. The CDR3 region is CASRPGTGVDEQYF. The CDR3 DNA reads TGTGCCAGCCGACCCGGGACAGGGGTAGACGAGCAGTACTTC.

The V call is TRBV9, the J call TRBJ2-2; 10 bases match TRBD2. The CDR3 contains 15 residues. Germline values: CDR1 SGDLS, CDR2 YYNGEE. Trimming took 1 base from V and 6 from J; bases not matched to a gene: 3. The CDR3 DNA reads as TGTGCCAGCAGCGTACTAGCGGGAGACTCCGGGGAGCTGTTTTTT. This encodes CASSVLAGDSGELFF.

The V and J genes are TRBV5-1 and TRBJ2-3; 15 nucleotides match TRBD2. Germline CDR1 SGHRS, CDR2 YFSETQ. Losses at the gene ends were 3 bases for V and 6 bases for J; bases not matched to a gene: 5. CDR3 length: 16 residues. CDR3 in amino acids: CASSSGLAGGQDTQYF. The CDR3 region has the DNA TGCGCCAGCAGCTCCGGACTAGCGGGAGGGCAGGATACGCAGTATTTT. Full variable domain (remainder filled in from reference TRBV5-1 and TRBJ2-3): KAGVTQTPRYLIKTRGQQVTLSCSPISGHRSVSWYQQTPGQGLQFLFEYFSETQRNKGNFPGRFSGRQFSNSRSEMNVSTLELGDSALYLCASSSGLAGGQDTQYFGPGTRLTVL.

This CDR3 is CAWRTAFFADTQYF. The CDR3 coding sequence is TGTGCCTGGAGGACAGCATTCTTCGCAGATACGCAGTATTTT. V usage is TRBV30 and J usage is TRBJ2-3; D is possibly TRBD1 (5 bases). The germline V gene has CDR1 GTSNPN and CDR2 SVGIG (reference sequence). V lost 3 bases, J lost 4 bases, and 14 bases lay in between. This CDR3 has 14 residues.

This clone was seen a single time. The chain links TRBV19 to TRBJ1-5; 7 nucleotides line up with TRBD1. The germline V gene has CDR1 LNHDA and CDR2 SQIVND (reference sequence). This CDR3 has 14 amino acids. V lost 7 bases, J lost 3 bases, and 6 bases stayed unmatched. The CDR3 here is CASTSGQYNQPQHF. CDR3 coding DNA: TGTGCCAGTACCTCGGGACAGTACAATCAGCCCCAGCATTTT. Full variable domain (outside the CDR3, taken from reference TRBV19 and TRBJ1-5): DGGITQSPKYLFRKEGQNVTLSCEQNLNHDAMYWYRQDPGQGLRLIYYSQIVNDFQKGDIAEGYSVSREKKESFPLTVTSAQKNPTAFYLCASTSGQYNQPQHFGDGTRLSIL.

There are many counts of this clone. The chain couples TRBV27 to TRBJ2-3; a possible D gene is TRBD2 (5 bases). The V end lost 0 bases, the J end lost 7 bases, and 8 bases lay between the germline ends. The CDR3 extends over 13 amino acids. Per germline, CDR1 MNHEY and CDR2 SMNVEV (reference sequence). Here the CDR3 reads CASSLSGVNTQYF. The CDR3 region has the DNA TGTGCCAGCAGTTTATCGGGAGTAAATACGCAGTATTTT.

The chain combines TRBV11-2 with TRBJ2-1, with D possibly being TRBD1 (5 bases). This CDR3 spans 14 amino acids. Germline V gene sequence: CDR1 SGHAT, CDR2 FQNNGV. Trimming removed 0 bases from V and 8 bases from J, with 11 bases in between. DNA for the CDR3: TGTGCCAGCAGCTTAGATGGTAGGGGCCATGAGCAGTTCTTC. Its translation is CASSLDGRGHEQFF.

The chain is built from TRBV28 and TRBJ2-7; maybe TRBD1 (6 bases). CDR1 MDHEN and CDR2 SYDVKM come from the germline V gene. V dropped 8 bases and J dropped 3 bases, with 8 bases sitting between them. The CDR3 extends over 11 amino acids. This CDR3 reads CASLQGYEQYF. CDR3 nucleotide sequence: TGTGCCAGCTTACAGGGCTACGAGCAGTACTTC. The full variable domain, its missing parts supplied by reference TRBV28 and TRBJ2-7, is DVKVTQSSRYLVKRTGEKVFLECVQDMDHENMFWYRQDPGLGLRLIYFSYDVKMKEKGDIPEGYSVSREKKERFSLILESASTNQTSMYLCASLQGYEQYFGPGTRLTVT.

The CDR3 DNA reads as TGTGCCAGCAGCCAAATCGGGACAGGCTATGGCTACACCTTC. Amino acid sequence: CASSQIGTGYGYTF. V is TRBV3-1 (or the pseudogene TRBV3-2) and J is TRBJ1-2, with 8 bases that match TRBD1. The CDR3 length is 14 residues. V lost 2 bases, J lost 4 bases, and 3 bases stayed unmatched. The V gene's germline CDR1 is LGHDT and CDR2 YNNKEL (reference sequence).

V is TRBV25-1 and J is TRBJ1-2; 8 positions match TRBD1. Germline V lookup: CDR1 MGHDK, CDR2 SYGVNS. The V and J ends lost 2 bases and 7 bases, in that order; junction bases with no gene match: 3. This CDR3 region has 13 residues. Written as DNA, the CDR3 is TGTGCCAGCAGTGAACAGGGGGCTCTTGGCTACACCTTC. The encoded protein is CASSEQGALGYTF.

The V and J genes are TRBV9 and TRBJ1-2; D is undetermined. The CDR3 extends over 13 amino acids. The ends were cut back, 3 bases at V and 0 bases at J, with 6 bases in the middle. Germline V gene sequence: CDR1 SGDLS, CDR2 YYNGEE. The DNA for the CDR3 is TGTGCCAGCAGCGCAGTTACTAACTATGGCTACACCTTC. Encoded protein: CASSAVTNYGYTF.

This clone was picked up one time. V gene TRBV29-1 combines with J gene TRBJ1-2; D unclear. V was clipped by 8 bases and J by 5 bases, with 12 bases between them. CDR3 length equals 11 residues. Germline V gives CDR1 SQVTM, CDR2 ANQGSEA. The CDR3 sequence: CSSLNGYGYTF. The CDR3, as DNA: TGCAGCAGCCTGAACGGGTATGGCTACACCTTC.

The rearrangement uses TRBV5-1 and TRBJ1-2, with 7 bases that match TRBD1. This CDR3 has 16 amino acids. Germline V CDR1 and CDR2: SGHRS, YFSETQ. J lost 0 bases, V lost 4 bases, and 9 bases had no gene match. The CDR3 DNA is TGCGCCAGCAGCGAGGGGGCTCTGAAATCTAACTATGGCTACACCTTC. This translates into CASSEGALKSNYGYTF.

This rearrangement joins TRBV3-1 (or the pseudogene TRBV3-2) to TRBJ1-2; 7 bases align to TRBD1. V trimming: 7 bases; J trimming: 6 bases; junction bases outside the gene matches: 11. From germline, CDR1 is LGHDT and CDR2 YNNKEL (reference sequence). This CDR3 is 14 amino acids long. CDR3 residues: CASTQTGMANGYTF. The CDR3 coding sequence is TGTGCCAGCACCCAGACAGGGATGGCGAATGGCTACACCTTC.

V and J are TRBV7-8 and TRBJ1-1; 9 bases agree with TRBD1. Germline V gene sequence: CDR1 SGHVS, CDR2 FQNEAQ. V was pared by 5 bases and J by 4 bases, with 8 bases of the junction left unmatched. There are 15 residues in the CDR3. This CDR3 is CASSGRGQGLTEAFF. CDR3 DNA sequence: TGTGCCAGCAGCGGGAGGGGACAGGGACTCACTGAAGCTTTCTTT.

With regard to this clone: Distinct nucleotide sequences in the sample also encode this CDR3. The chain is built from TRBV11-2 and TRBJ1-1; D unclear. From germline, CDR1 is SGHAT and CDR2 FQNNGV. The V gene lost 2 bases and the J gene lost 0 bases, with 4 bases spanning the gap. The CDR3 covers 13 residues. The chain's CDR3 is CASSLHLNTEAFF. CDR3 nucleotide sequence: TGTGCCAGCAGCTTACATCTGAACACTGAAGCTTTCTTT. The variable domain in full, completed from reference TRBV11-2 and TRBJ1-1, reads EAGVAQSPRYKIIEKRQSVAFWCNPISGHATLYWYQQILGQGPKLLIQFQNNGVVDDSQLPKDRFSAERLKGVDSTLKIQPAKLEDSAVYLCASSLHLNTEAFFGQGTRLTVV.

The DNA for the CDR3 is TGTGCCAGCAGCCGGGGGAGAGAGACCCAGTACTTC. Translated: CASSRGRETQYF. V gene TRBV5-6 combines with J gene TRBJ2-5; tentatively, D is TRBD2 (6 bases). The V end was cut by 4 bases, the J end by 4 bases, with 8 bases between. Germline V lookup: CDR1 SGHDT, CDR2 YYEEEE. CDR3 size: 12 residues.

V gene TRBV10-1 combines with J gene TRBJ2-5, with D hard to call. V was trimmed by 2 bases and J by 5 bases, leaving 9 bases between them. The CDR3 covers 13 residues. Germline V gives CDR1 WNHNN, CDR2 SYGVQD (reference sequence). CDR3 bases: TGCGCCAGCAGTGAGAGCCTCGTCGAGACCCAGTACTTC. Translated, it gives CASSESLVETQYF.